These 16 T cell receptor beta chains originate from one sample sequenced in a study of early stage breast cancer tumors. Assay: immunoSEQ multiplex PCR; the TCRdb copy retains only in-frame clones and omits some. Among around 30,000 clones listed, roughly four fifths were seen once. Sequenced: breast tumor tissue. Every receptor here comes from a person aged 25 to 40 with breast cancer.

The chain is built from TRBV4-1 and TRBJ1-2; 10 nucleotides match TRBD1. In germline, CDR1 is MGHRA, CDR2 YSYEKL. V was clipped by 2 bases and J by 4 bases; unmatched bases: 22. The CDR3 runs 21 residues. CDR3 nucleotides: TGCGCCAGCAGCCAAAACTTAAACTACCCCGGGACAGGGGACCTATTCTATGGCTACACCTTC. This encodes CASSQNLNYPGTGDLFYGYTF.

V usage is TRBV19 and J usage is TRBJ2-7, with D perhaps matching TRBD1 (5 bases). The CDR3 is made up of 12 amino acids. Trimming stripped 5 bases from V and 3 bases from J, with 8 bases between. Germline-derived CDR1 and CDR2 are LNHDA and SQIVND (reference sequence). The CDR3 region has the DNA TGTGCCAGTAGTGCCGACAGCTACGAGCAGTACTTC. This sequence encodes CASSADSYEQYF.

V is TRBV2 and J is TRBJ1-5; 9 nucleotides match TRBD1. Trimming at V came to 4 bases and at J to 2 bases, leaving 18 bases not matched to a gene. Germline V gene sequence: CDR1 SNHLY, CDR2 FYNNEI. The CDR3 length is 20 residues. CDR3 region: CASSGGAGTGFLGGNQPQHF. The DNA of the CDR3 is TGTGCCAGCAGTGGGGGTGCCGGGACAGGGTTTCTGGGGGGCAATCAGCCCCAGCATTTT.

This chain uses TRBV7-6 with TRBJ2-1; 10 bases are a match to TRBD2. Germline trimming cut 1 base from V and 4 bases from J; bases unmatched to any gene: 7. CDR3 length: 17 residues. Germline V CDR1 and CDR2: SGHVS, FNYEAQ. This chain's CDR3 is CASSLGSGRAFYNEQFF. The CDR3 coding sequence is TGTGCCAGCAGCTTAGGGAGCGGGAGGGCGTTTTACAATGAGCAGTTCTTC.

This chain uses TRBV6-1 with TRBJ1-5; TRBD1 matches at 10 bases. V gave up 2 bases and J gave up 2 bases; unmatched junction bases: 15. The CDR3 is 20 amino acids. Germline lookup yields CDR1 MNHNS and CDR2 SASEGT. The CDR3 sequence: CASSEKPSPWTGGGNQPQHF. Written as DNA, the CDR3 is TGTGCCAGCAGTGAAAAACCCTCGCCCTGGACAGGGGGAGGCAATCAGCCCCAGCATTTT.

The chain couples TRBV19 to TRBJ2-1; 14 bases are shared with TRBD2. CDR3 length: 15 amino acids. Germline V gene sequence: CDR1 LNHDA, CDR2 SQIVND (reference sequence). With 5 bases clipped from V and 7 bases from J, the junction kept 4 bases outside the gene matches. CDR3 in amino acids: CASSRGLAGVNEQFF. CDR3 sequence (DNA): TGTGCCAGTAGTCGGGGACTAGCGGGAGTTAATGAGCAGTTCTTC.

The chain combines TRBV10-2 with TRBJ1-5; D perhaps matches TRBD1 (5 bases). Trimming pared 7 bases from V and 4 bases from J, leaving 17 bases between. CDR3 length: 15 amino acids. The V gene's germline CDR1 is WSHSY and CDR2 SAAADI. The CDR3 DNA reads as TGCGCCAGCACCACTTCCTCGACAGAGAATCAGCCCCAGCATTTT. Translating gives CASTTSSTENQPQHF.

This chain's CDR3 is CASSEQTSSYNEQFF. CDR3 DNA sequence: TGTGCCAGCAGTGAACAGACGAGCTCCTACAATGAGCAGTTCTTC. This sequence joins TRBV2 and TRBJ2-1, with D unclear. The germline CDR1 and CDR2 sequences are SNHLY and FYNNEI. Between the trimmed V and J ends, which lost 2 bases and 0 bases, there was a span of 8 bases. The CDR3 is made up of 15 amino acids.

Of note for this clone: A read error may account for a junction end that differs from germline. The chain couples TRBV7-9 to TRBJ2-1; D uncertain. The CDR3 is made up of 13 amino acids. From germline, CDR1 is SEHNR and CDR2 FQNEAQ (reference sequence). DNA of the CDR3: TGTGCCAGCAGCCAAAACTCCGCCGGGCGGCTGGTCTTC. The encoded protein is CASSQNSAGRLVF. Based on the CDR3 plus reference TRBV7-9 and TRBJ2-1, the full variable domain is DTGVSQNPRHKITKRGQNVTFRCDPISEHNRLYWYRQTLGQGPEFLTYFQNEAQLEKSRLLSDRFSAERPKGSFSTLEIQRTEQGDSAMYLCASSQNSAGRLVFGPGTRLTVL.

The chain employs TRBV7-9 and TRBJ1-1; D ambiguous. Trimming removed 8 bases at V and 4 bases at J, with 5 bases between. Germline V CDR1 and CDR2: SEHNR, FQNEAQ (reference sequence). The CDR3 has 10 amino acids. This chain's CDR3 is CASGSTEAFF. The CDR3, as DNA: TGTGCCAGCGGATCCACTGAAGCTTTCTTT.

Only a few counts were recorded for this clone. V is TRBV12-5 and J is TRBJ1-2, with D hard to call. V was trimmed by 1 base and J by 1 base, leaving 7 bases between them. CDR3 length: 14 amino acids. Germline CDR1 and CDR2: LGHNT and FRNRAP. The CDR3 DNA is TGTGCTAGTGGTTTGGAGGGCGGTAACTATGGCTACACCTTC. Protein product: CASGLEGGNYGYTF.

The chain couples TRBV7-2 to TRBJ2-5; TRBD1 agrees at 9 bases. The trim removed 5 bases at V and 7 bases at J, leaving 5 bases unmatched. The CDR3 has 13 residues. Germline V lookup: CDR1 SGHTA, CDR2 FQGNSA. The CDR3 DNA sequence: TGTGCCAGCAGCCAGGACAGGGGCCTGACCCAGTACTTC. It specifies CASSQDRGLTQYF.

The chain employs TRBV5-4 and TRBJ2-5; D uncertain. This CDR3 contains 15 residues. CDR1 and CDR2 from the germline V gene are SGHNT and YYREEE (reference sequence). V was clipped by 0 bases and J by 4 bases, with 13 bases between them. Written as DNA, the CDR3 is TGTGCCAGCAGCTTGGACCCGGGCCCCCGAGAGACCCAGTACTTC. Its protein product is CASSLDPGPRETQYF.

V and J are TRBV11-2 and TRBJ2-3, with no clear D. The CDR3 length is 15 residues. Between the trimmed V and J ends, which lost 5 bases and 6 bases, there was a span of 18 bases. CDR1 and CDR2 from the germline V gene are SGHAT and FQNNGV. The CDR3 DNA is TGTGCCAGCAGCCCCCTCGCCAGTCTGGGGGATACGCAGTATTTT. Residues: CASSPLASLGDTQYF. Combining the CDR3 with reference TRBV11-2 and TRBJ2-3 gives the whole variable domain EAGVAQSPRYKIIEKRQSVAFWCNPISGHATLYWYQQILGQGPKLLIQFQNNGVVDDSQLPKDRFSAERLKGVDSTLKIQPAKLEDSAVYLCASSPLASLGDTQYFGPGTRLTVL.

The CDR3 DNA sequence: TGTGCCAGCGGATGGGGGGAGGAGACCCAGTACTTC. This encodes CASGWGEETQYF. J is TRBJ2-5 and V is TRBV6-6; maybe TRBD2 (6 bases). CDR1 is MNHNY, CDR2 SVGAGI, per germline (reference sequence). V lost 8 bases to trimming and J lost 5 bases, with 12 bases between them. This CDR3 comprises 12 residues.

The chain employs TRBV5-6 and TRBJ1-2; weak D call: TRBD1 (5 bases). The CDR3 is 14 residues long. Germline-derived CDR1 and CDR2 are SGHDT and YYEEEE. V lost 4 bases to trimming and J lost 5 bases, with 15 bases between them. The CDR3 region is CASSPPGIGYGYTF. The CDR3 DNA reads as TGTGCCAGCAGCCCCCCAGGGATCGGTTATGGCTACACCTTC.